This T cell receptor beta chain was sequenced for a study of cytomegalovirus exposure and HLA in healthy donors (dated by TCRdb to the late 2010s). Broadly, across the study: An earlier analysis of approximately 640 of the donors reported about 250 Gb of sequence data and 120 million or so unique TCR beta sequences from about 180 million T cells. High-throughput TCR immunosequencing, statistical association of individual TCRs with disease status, and machine learning were combined to predict cytomegalovirus infection status. The study used immunosequencing to profile the T cell repertoires of hundreds of subjects and linked those repertoires to cytomegalovirus serostatus. A separate validation cohort of 100 to 150 different subjects was used in addition to the roughly 670-subject first cohort. The number of typed donors differed by locus: roughly 629-630 for A, B, C, DRB1 and DQB1; 522 for DQA1; approximately 600 for DPA1; and around 470 for DPB1. A later analysis re-examined previously published TCR beta repertoires from over 500 donors and added high-resolution HLA genotyping to investigate patterns of TCR occurrence. The genetic ancestry cluster associated with self-reported Caucasian donors included about 81% of the roughly 390 genotyped donors. Across some 400 genotyped donors of the cohort, an average of approximately 200,000 unique TCR beta nucleotide sequences per donor were sequenced, and around 20% of those sequences were non-productive. An earlier analysis of approximately 630 of the donors applied high-throughput TCR beta sequencing to assess whether each TCR beta V gene segment acted as functional or pseudogenic. About 280 gigabases of sequencing data and 80 million or so unique TCR sequences were included in an early release covering 500 to 750 HLA-typed donors. Rather than drawing on any new phenotypic data, the later analysis identified candidate immune exposures from TCR beta sequences and the way those sequences occurred across donors. Donor age, sex, ethnicity and CMV serostatus were compiled together with the repertoire data. Class I and class II HLA loci were covered by the typing at four-digit resolution. A handful of DR-DQ haplotypes were treated as single units for association and clustering because of strong linkage in the cohort. The aim of the study was to test whether cataloging public T cell receptors could identify signatures of past pathogen exposure. Every discovery cohort repertoire had been produced on one sequencing platform. Genome-wide SNP genotypes for about 65% of the roughly 670 donors were used in a later genetic analysis, which treated that subset as a discovery cohort. Findings and caveats that apply to the study as a whole: In a later analysis, the rate of TCR association differed among HLA loci, with DRB1 alleles having the most associated TCRs and HLA-C alleles having the fewest. The 87-base-pair reads could not distinguish some IMGT-functional V segments, including TRBV6-2 and TRBV6-3, so those segments were excluded. A cluster of highly shared sequence variants was judged likely to represent a technical artifact of the sequencing pipeline. Strong co-occurrence of HLA alleles, especially DR and DQ, made assigning TCR associations to individual alleles difficult. Cytomegalovirus status was reported to be diagnosed by the classifier with high specificity and sensitivity in both the original and validation cohorts. Most TCR sequences were seen in very few donors, while some public TCRs were found in many individuals. The study gave a list of roughly 150 TCR beta chains associated with cytomegalovirus. A further reported finding was that TCR beta sequences accurately predicted the HLA-A and HLA-B alleles for most subjects in the first cohort. Correlated functional status among segregating V segments might be attributable to linkage disequilibrium, but an unknown experimental factor could not be ruled out. An association between a missense DCLRE1C variant and V-gene and J-gene trimming of TCR beta chains was found in a later genetic analysis and replicated in an independent cohort. In a later analysis, HLA-associated TCR beta chains showed more clonal expansion and lower generation probabilities than non-associated chains that were equally common. The authors suggested that the approach could potentially be extended to other disease states and immunological phenotypes. According to a later genetic analysis, donors in an Asian-associated ancestry cluster had fewer N-insertions in productive TCRs than the approximately 630-donor mean. Sequencing depth was assumed to be roughly uniform across donors in the presence/absence analyses, though that assumption may not hold. A later analysis reported that several top co-occurrence clusters appeared linked to parvovirus B19, influenza, CMV and Epstein-Barr virus. According to a later analysis, most CMV-associated TCR beta chains appeared to be HLA-restricted, and the HLA associations seemed to be driven largely by CMV exposure. In a later analysis, around 17,000 TCR beta sequences were associated with specific HLA alleles at a false discovery rate of 0.05. In an earlier analysis of 587 of the donors, most TCR beta V segments appeared in productive rearrangements about 90% or about 30% of the time, broadly matching IMGT annotations. The earlier analysis of approximately 540 of the donors excluded roughly 17 rarely observed V segments, including chromosome 9 orphons, because counts were too low. HLA typing was unavailable for some donors at each locus, so association tests used only the typed subset. The only immune exposure information available for the cohort was CMV serostatus. A few of the identified cytomegalovirus-associated TCR beta chains were confirmed in vitro to be specific for cytomegalovirus antigens. The cohort was sequenced for TCR beta chains only, and without alpha or paired-chain data the features that could be detected were limited.

Inclusive of the bounding cysteine and phenylalanine, the CDR3 is 17 residues long. Only the CDR3 portion is preserved as DNA: 51 bases, with reading frame beginning at the first base. V has 3 bases trimmed and J has 5 bases trimmed; junction bases matching no gene number 12. Per the germline V gene, MDHEN is the CDR1 and SYDVKM is the CDR2. The cohort consisted of hundreds of healthy bone marrow donors. At the time of sampling, all cohort members were nominally healthy, though unrecorded immune exposures were likely present. The donor tested CMV seronegative, placing the donor among the 350 to 400 seronegative members of the cohort. A peripheral blood sample was collected from each donor, and TCR beta sequencing was performed on peripheral blood mononuclear cells. The Qiagen DNeasy Blood Extraction Kit was used to extract genomic DNA from the blood cell samples. The table lists this clone with a count of one. The antigen it binds to is not known. No base quality values were provided; no much bigger clone lies one nucleotide off.

Receptors were amplified or captured by the immunoSEQ multiplex PCR assay. The multiplex PCR relied on a mix of 60 forward primers for TCR Vbeta segments and 13 reverse primers for TCR Jbeta segments. Amplification of the CDR3 region of rearranged TCR beta genes was performed with a multiplex PCR assay on genomic DNA. The Illumina HiSeq System was used to sequence the amplified TCR beta libraries as 87-base-pair reads. On the study's bioinformatics: A later analysis tallied 80 million to 95 million unique TCR beta chains across the 666 repertoires, and some 10 million of those chains were shared by two or more donors. Raw reads were error-corrected and collapsed into unique sequences by a nearest-neighbor algorithm in which closely related sequences were merged to remove PCR and sequencing errors. To assign V, D and J gene segments, CDR3 sequences were aligned to IMGT reference sequences. For a sequence to be retained, a match of at least six nucleotides was required to both a V gene segment and a J gene segment. Rearrangements were classified as productive when the CDR3 lacked stop codons and remained in frame with V and J, and all other rearrangements were classified as non-productive. Following IMGT convention, CDR3 was defined as the stretch from the second conserved V-encoded cysteine to the conserved J-encoded phenylalanine. The earlier analysis of roughly 590 of the donors excluded any sequence lacking an unambiguous match to a single V gene segment. In an earlier analysis of around 590 of the donors, a V segment was called functional when productive rearrangements were above 56.7%, and segregating when the standard deviation between donors exceeded 5%. To diagnose cytomegalovirus status from the catalog of TCR beta chain sequences, a statistical classification framework was built. V and J gene assignment, in a later analysis, came from comparing TCR nucleotide sequences with IMGT/GENE-DB human TR gene sequences. Using the TCRdist pipeline, a later analysis assigned CDR3 sequences along with most-parsimonious VDJ recombination scenarios. A later analysis defined each TCR beta chain by its CDR3 amino acid sequence plus V-gene family, and excluded reads lacking a unique V-gene family. As a way to deal with suspected cross-contamination and a sequencing artifact, a later analysis dropped roughly 600 nucleotide sequences that were highly shared and had low generation probability. In a later analysis, a clonal expansion index was calculated for each public chain from normalized within-repertoire ranks of inferred template counts. Generation probabilities in a later analysis came from a VDJ recombination model fitted to out-of-frame rearrangements, and those results were checked against IGoR. Hypergeometric tests were used in a later analysis to score TCR-TCR, TCR-HLA and TCR-CMV co-occurrence, with a repertoire-size bias correction applied to the TCR pairs. In a later analysis, false discovery rates were estimated by permuting HLA or CMV assignments 20 times. In a later analysis, co-occurring TCRs were grouped using DBSCAN, and TCRdist sequence similarity was added for clustering within HLA-allele-positive subsets. Repertoires with fewer than 30,000 or more than 120,000 public chains were left out of co-occurrence clustering, as were five repertoires with anomalous nucleotide sharing. TCRdb holds this immuneACCESS table with in-frame rearrangements only. Some clones are missing; in checked studies, unresolved V genes explain under half, and the rest has no known cause. V and J calls and clone size are as listed in that table; D and trimming were resolved from the DNA. The sample table records 130,000 to 150,000 clones; about 79% of these occur just once. The ten largest clones capture around 1.7% of the sample.

This sequence originates from a woman aged 30 to 39 in good health and CMV-seronegative. Material for sequencing was PBMCs. The rearrangement combines TRBV28 with TRBJ2-7; 11 bases in between match TRBD1. The DNA is TGTGCCAGCAGTTTGCTACCGGGACAGGGGGAGGACCACGAGCAGTACTTC. Its translation reads: CASSLLPGQGEDHEQYF.